The source of this TCR beta chain is a study of CD8 T cells in Susac syndrome. Notes on the study in general: By the study's own acknowledgment, its TCR sequencing and HLA analysis included relatively few individuals.

The CD8+ and CD4+ T cells were negatively isolated, with the TEMRA cells enriched by FACS. Remarks on this clonotype: Its target is not known.

Reverse transcription of roughly 0.45 to 1 ug RNA used random hexamers. Coverage of TCR beta CDR3 amplification by immunoSEQ multiplex PCR extended to 54 Vbeta and 13 Jbeta. TCRdb redid the calling of the immunoSEQ multiplex PCR reads with MiXCR, one entry per CDR3 protein. This sample has 150,000 to 200,000 distinct CDR3 sequences, with around 94% found just once. This TCR was sampled from a human donor in good health. The sequenced sample was CD4+ T cells from PBMCs.

The CDR3 region has the DNA TGTGCCAGCCGGGACAGGCCATATAGCAATCAGCCCCAGCATTTT. Translating gives CASRDRPYSNQPQHF. The chain combines TRBV2 with TRBJ1-5; 8 bases fit TRBD1. CDR1 is SNHLY, CDR2 FYNNEI, per germline. The ends lost 8 bases at V and 0 bases at J; junction bases unmatched: 6. CDR3 size: 15 residues.